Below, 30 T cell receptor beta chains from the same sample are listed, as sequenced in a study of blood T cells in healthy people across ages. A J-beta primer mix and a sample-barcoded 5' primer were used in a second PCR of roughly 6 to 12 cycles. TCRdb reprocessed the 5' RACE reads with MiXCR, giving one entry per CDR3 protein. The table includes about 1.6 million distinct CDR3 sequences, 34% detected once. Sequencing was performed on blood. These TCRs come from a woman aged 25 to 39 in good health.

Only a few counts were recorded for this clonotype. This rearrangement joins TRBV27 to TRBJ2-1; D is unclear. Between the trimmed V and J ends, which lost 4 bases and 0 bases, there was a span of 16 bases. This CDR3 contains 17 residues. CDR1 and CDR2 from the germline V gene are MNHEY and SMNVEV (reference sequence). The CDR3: CASSYSQAGLSYNEQFF. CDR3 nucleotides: TGTGCCAGCAGTTATAGTCAGGCCGGCCTCTCCTACAATGAGCAGTTCTTC.

CDR3 residues: CSARDPGWTSGSADTQYF. For the CDR3, the DNA is TGCAGTGCTAGAGATCCAGGATGGACTAGCGGGAGCGCAGATACGCAGTATTTT. V is TRBV20-1 and J is TRBJ2-3, with 13 nucleotides matching TRBD2. V lost 0 bases, J lost 4 bases, and 10 bases stayed unmatched. CDR3 length: 18 residues. Germline V gene data show CDR1 as DFQATT and CDR2 as SNEGSKA (reference sequence).

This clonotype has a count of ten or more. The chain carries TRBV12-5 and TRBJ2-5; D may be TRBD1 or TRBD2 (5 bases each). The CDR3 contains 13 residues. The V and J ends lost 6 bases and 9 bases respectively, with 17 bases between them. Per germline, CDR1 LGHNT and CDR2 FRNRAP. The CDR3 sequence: CASGTGLQIPQYF. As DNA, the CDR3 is TGTGCTAGTGGCACGGGGCTACAGATACCCCAGTACTTC.

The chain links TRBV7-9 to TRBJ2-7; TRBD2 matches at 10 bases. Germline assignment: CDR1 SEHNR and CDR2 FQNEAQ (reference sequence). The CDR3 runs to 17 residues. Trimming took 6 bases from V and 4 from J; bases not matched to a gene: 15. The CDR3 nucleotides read TGTGCCAGCAGTTCCAATTCCAAGACTAGCGGGCATTACGAGCAGTACTTC. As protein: CASSSNSKTSGHYEQYF.

CDR3: CSAGASGYEQYF. The CDR3 nucleotides are TGCAGTGCGGGGGCTAGTGGGTACGAGCAGTACTTC. This chain joins TRBV20-1 and TRBJ2-7, with a weak D call TRBD1 (6 bases). With 6 bases removed from V and 4 bases from J, the gap between germline ends came to 13 bases. The CDR3 is 12 residues long. Per germline, CDR1 DFQATT and CDR2 SNEGSKA (reference sequence).

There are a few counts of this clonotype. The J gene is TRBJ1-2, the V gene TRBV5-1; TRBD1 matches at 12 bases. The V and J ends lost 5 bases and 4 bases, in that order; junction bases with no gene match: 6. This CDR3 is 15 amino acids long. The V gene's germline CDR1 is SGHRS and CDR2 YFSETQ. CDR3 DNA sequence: TGCGCCAGCAGGCCCGGGACAGGGGGCGGCTATGGCTACACCTTC. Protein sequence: CASRPGTGGGYGYTF.

The chain's CDR3 is CASRETGGRDTQYF. Here the CDR3 DNA reads TGTGCCAGCAGAGAAACGGGGGGGCGTGATACGCAGTATTTT. The rearrangement links TRBV2 to TRBJ2-3; 8 bases match TRBD2. Germline-derived CDR1 and CDR2 are SNHLY and FYNNEI. V trimming: 6 bases; J trimming: 6 bases; junction bases outside the gene matches: 8. CDR3 length equals 14 residues.

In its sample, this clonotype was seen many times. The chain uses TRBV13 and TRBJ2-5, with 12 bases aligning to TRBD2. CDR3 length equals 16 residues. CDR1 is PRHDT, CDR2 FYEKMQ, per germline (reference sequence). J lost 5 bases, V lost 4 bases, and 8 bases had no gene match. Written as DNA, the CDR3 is TGTGCCAGCAGCTCGTATAGACTAGCGGGAGAGGAGACCCAGTACTTC. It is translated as CASSSYRLAGEETQYF.

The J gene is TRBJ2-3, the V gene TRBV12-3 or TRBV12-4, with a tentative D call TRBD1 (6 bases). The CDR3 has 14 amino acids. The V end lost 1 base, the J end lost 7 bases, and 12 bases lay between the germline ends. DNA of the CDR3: TGTGCCAGCAGTTTAGGTGGCCGGGACAATACGCAGTATTTT. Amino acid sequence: CASSLGGRDNTQYF.

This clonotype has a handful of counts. In DNA, the CDR3 is TGTGCCAGCAGCTTAAGGGACAGGGGTACCGGGGAGCTGTTTTTT. Protein product: CASSLRDRGTGELFF. The V gene is TRBV7-2, the J gene TRBJ2-2; 10 bases align to TRBD1. Trimming took 2 bases from V and 5 from J; bases not matched to a gene: 2. Germline V gene lookup returns CDR1 SGHTA and CDR2 FQGNSA. The CDR3 totals 15 residues.

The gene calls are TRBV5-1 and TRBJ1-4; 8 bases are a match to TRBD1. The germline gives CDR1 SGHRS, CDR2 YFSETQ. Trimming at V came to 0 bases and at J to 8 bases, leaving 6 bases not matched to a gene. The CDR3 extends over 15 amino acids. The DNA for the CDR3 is TGCGCCAGCAGCTTGGGGACAGGGAGAGTGGAAAAACTGTTTTTT. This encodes CASSLGTGRVEKLFF.

The DNA for the CDR3 is TGTGCCAGCAGCGAAAATGTTGGTCGGCGCTATGGCTACACCTTC. It specifies CASSENVGRRYGYTF. V gene TRBV6-1 combines with J gene TRBJ1-2, with D hard to call. This CDR3 spans 15 amino acids. V dropped 6 bases and J dropped 4 bases, with 18 bases sitting between them. Germline CDR1 MNHNS, CDR2 SASEGT.

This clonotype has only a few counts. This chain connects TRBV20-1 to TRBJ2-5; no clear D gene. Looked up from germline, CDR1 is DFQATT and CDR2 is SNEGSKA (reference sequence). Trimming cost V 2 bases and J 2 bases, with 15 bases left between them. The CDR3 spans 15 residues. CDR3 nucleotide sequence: TGCAGTGCTAGATACCCTGACCCTCTTCAAGAGACCCAGTACTTC. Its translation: CSARYPDPLQETQYF.

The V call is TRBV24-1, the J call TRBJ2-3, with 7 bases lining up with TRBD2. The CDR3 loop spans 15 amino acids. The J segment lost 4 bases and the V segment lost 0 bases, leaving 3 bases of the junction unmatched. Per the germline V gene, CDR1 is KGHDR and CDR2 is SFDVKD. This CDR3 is CATSDLMGGADTQYF. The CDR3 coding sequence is TGTGCCACCAGTGATTTGATGGGGGGGGCAGATACGCAGTATTTT.

As DNA, the CDR3 is TGTGCCAGCAGCTTAAGGATAGCGGAGACAGATACGCAGTATTTT. This translates into CASSLRIAETDTQYF. The chain links TRBV7-9 to TRBJ2-3; a possible D gene is TRBD2 (6 bases). The CDR3 loop spans 15 amino acids. Deletions cut 2 bases from V and 3 bases from J, with 12 bases between. Germline CDR1 is SEHNR and CDR2 is FQNEAQ (reference sequence).

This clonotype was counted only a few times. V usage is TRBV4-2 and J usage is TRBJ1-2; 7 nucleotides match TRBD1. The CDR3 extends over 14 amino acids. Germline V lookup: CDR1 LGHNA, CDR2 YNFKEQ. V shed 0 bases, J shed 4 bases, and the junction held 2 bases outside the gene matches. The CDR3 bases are TGTGCCAGCAGCCAAGAGTCAGGGGGCTATGGCTACACCTTC. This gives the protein CASSQESGGYGYTF.

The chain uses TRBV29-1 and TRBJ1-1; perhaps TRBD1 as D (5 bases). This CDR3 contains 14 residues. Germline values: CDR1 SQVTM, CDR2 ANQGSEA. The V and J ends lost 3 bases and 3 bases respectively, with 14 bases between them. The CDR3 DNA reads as TGCAGCGTTGACCCGGGACGGTCTTACACTGAAGCTTTCTTT. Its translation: CSVDPGRSYTEAFF.

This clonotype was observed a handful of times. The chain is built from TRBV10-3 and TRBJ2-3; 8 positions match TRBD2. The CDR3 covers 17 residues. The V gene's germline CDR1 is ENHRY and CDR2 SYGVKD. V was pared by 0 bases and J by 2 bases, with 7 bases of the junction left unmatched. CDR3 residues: CAISESTLLADTDTQYF. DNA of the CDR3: TGTGCCATCAGTGAGTCGACTCTACTAGCGGACACAGATACGCAGTATTTT.

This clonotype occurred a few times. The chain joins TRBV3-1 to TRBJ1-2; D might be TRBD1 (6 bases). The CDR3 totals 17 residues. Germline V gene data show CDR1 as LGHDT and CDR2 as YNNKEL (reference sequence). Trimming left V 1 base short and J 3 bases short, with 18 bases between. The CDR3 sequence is CASSQVRLRDIDYGYTF. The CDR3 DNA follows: TGTGCCAGCAGCCAAGTCCGACTTAGGGACATCGACTATGGCTACACCTTC.

This chain's CDR3 is CASSAAGDRTDTQYF. In nucleotides, the CDR3 is TGCGCCAGCAGCGCAGCGGGGGACCGCACAGATACGCAGTATTTT. The chain combines TRBV5-1 with TRBJ2-3, with 8 bases that match TRBD2. V shed 4 bases and J 1 base; nucleotides not matched to a gene: 5. Germline V gene data show CDR1 as SGHRS and CDR2 as YFSETQ. The CDR3 extends over 15 amino acids.

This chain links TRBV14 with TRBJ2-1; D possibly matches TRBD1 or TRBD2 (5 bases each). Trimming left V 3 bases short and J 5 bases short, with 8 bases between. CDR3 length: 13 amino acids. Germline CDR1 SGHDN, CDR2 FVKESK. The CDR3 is CASSQGTDNEQFF. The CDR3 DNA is TGTGCCAGCAGCCAGGGGACGGACAATGAGCAGTTCTTC.

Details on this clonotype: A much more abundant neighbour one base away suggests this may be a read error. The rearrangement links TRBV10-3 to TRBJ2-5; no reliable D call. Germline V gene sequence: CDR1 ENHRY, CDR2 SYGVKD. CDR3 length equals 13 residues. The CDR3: CAIRELSEETQYF. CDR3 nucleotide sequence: TGTGCCATCAGGGAGTTATCAGAAGAGACCCAGTACTTC.

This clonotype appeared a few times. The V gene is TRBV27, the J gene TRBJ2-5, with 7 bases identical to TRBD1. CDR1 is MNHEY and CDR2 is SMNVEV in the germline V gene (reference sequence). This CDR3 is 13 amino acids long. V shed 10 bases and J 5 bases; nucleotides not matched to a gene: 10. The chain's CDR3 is CATSQGREETQYF. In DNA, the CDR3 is TGTGCCACATCACAGGGGCGCGAGGAGACCCAGTACTTC.

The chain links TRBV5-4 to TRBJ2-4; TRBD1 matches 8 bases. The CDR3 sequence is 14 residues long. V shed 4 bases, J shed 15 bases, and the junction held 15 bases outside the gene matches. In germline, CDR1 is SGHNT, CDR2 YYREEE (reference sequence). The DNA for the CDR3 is TGTGCCAGCAGCAATAATGCCGAGACAGGGGATACGTACTTC. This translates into CASSNNAETGDTYF.

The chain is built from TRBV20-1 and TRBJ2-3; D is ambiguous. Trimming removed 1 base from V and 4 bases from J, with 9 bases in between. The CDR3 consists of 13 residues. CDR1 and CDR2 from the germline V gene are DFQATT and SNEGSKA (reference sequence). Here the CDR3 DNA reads TGCAGTGCTAGAGCCTCGGTCCCAGATACGCAGTATTTT. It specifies CSARASVPDTQYF.

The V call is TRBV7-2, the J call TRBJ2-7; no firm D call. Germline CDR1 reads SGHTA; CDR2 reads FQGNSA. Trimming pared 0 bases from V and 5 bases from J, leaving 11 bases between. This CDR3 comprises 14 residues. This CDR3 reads CASSLAPGAHEQYF. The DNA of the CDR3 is TGTGCCAGCAGCTTAGCGCCTGGAGCCCACGAGCAGTACTTC.

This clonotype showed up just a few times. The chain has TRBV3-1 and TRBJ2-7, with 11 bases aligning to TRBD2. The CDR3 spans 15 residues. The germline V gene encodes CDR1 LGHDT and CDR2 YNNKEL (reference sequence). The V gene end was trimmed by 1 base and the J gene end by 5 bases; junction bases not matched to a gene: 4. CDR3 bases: TGTGCCAGCAGCCAAGTGGCTAGCGGGGGGAACGAGCAGTACTTC. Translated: CASSQVASGGNEQYF.

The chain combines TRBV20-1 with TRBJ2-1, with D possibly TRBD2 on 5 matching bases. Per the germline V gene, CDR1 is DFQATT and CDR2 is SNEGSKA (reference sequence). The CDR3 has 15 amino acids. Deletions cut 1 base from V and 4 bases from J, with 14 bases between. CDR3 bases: TGCAGTGCTAGAGGAGCGGCGGCATATTACAATGAGCAGTTCTTC. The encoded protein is CSARGAAAYYNEQFF.

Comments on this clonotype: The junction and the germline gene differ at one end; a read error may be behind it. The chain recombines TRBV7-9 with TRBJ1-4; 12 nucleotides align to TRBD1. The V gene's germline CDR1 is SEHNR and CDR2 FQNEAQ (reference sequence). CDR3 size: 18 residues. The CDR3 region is CAGSRLWDRGPENEKLFF. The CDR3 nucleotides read TGTGCCGGCAGCCGGCTATGGGACAGGGGGCCCGAAAATGAAAAACTGTTTTTT. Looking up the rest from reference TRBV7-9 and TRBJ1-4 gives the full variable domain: DTGVSQNPRHKITKRGQNVTFRCDPISEHNRLYWYRQTLGQGPEFLTYFQNEAQLEKSRLLSDRFSAERPKGSFSTLEIQRTEQGDSAMYLCAGSRLWDRGPENEKLFFGSGTQLSVL.

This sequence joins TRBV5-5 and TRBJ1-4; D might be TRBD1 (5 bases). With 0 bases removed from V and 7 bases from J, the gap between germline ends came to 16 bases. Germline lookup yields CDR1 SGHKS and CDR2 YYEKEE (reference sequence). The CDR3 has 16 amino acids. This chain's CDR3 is CASSLVLGPGSEKLFF. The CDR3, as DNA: TGTGCCAGCAGCTTGGTTTTGGGGCCGGGGTCTGAAAAACTGTTTTTT.